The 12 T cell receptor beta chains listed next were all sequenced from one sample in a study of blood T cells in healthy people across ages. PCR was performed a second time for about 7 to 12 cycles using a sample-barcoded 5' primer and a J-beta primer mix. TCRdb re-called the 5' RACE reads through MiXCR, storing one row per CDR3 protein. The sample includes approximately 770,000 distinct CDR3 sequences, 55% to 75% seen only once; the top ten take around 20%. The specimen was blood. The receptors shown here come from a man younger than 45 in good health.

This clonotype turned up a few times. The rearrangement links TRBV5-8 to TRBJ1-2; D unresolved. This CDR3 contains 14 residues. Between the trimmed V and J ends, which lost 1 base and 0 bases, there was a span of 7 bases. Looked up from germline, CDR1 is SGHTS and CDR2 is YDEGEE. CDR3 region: CASSLKQTNYGYTF. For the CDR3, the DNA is TGTGCCAGCAGCTTGAAACAGACTAACTATGGCTACACCTTC.

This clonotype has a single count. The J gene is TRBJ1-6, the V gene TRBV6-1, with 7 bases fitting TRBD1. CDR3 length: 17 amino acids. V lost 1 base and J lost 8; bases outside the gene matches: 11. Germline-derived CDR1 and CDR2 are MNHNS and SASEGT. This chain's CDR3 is CASSEVWKGQADSPLHF. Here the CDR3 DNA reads TGTGCCAGCAGTGAAGTATGGAAAGGACAGGCGGATTCACCCCTCCACTTT.

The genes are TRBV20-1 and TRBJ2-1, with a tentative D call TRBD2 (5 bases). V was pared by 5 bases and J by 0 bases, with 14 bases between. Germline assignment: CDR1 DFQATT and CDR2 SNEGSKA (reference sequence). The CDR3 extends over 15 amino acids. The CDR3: CSAGADAYSYNEQFF. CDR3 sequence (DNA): TGCAGTGCTGGAGCGGACGCCTACTCCTACAATGAGCAGTTCTTC.

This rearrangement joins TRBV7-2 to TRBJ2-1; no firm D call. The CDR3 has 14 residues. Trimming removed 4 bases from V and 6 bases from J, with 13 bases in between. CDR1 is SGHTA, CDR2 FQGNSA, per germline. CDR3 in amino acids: CASSWIVLRNEQFF. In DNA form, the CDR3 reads TGTGCCAGCAGCTGGATAGTGTTGCGCAATGAGCAGTTCTTC.

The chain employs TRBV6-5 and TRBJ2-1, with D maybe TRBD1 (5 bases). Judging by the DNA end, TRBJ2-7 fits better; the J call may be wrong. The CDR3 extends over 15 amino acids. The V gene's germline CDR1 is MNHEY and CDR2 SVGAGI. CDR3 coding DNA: TGTGCCAGCAGCCTCGGGCTAGAGGTGGACAATGAGCAGTACTTC. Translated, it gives CASSLGLEVDNEQYF.

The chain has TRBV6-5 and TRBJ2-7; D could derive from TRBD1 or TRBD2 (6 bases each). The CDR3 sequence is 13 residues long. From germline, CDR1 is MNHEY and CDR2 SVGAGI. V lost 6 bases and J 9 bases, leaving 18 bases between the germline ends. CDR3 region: CASRPGAESRQYF. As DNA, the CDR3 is TGTGCCAGCAGACCGGGGGCAGAGTCTCGGCAGTACTTC.

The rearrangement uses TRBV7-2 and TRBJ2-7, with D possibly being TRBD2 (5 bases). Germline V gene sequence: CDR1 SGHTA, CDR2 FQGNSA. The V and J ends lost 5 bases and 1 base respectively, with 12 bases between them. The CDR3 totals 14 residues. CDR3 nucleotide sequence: TGTGCCAGCAGCCCAGACTATCCTTCCTACGAGCAGTACTTC. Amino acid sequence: CASSPDYPSYEQYF. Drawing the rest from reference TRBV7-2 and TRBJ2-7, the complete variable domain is GAGVSQSPSNKVTEKGKDVELRCDPISGHTALYWYRQSLGQGLEFLIYFQGNSAPDKSGLPSDRFSAERTGGSVSTLTIQRTQQEDSAVYLCASSPDYPSYEQYFGPGTRLTVT.

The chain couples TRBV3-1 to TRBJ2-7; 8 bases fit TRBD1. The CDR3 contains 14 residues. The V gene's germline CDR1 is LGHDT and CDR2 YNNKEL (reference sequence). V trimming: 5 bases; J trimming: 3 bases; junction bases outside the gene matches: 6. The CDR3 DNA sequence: TGTGCCAGCAGCGACAGGGGAGGCCTCTACGAGCAGTACTTC. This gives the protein CASSDRGGLYEQYF.

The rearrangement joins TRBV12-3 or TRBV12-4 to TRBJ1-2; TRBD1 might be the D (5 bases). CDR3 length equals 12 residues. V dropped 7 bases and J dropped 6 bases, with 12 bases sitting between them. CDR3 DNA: TGTGCCAGCACTCATGGGGCCAATGGCTACACCTTC. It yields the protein CASTHGANGYTF.

The CDR3 protein is CASSGKGLRVQAQPQHF. In DNA, the CDR3 is TGTGCCAGCAGCGGAAAAGGGTTGCGGGTCCAAGCTCAGCCCCAGCATTTT. V and J are TRBV28 and TRBJ1-5, with no clear D. The CDR3 length is 17 residues. The V gene lost 6 bases and the J gene lost 6 bases, with 24 bases spanning the gap. CDR1 is MDHEN and CDR2 is SYDVKM in the germline V gene.

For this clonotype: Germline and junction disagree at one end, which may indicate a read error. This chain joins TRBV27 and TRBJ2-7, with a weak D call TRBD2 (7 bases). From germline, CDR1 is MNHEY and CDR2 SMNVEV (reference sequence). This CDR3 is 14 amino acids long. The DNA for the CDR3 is TGCGCCAGCAGTTCGGGGGTAGGGGGGGATGAGCAGTACTTC. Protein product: CASSSGVGGDEQYF.

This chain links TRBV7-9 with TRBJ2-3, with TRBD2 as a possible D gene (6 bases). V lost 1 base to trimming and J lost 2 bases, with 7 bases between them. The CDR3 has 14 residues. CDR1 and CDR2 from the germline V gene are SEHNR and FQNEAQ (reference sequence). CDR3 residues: CASSLGDFTDTQYF. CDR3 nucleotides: TGTGCCAGCAGCTTAGGGGACTTCACAGATACGCAGTATTTT.